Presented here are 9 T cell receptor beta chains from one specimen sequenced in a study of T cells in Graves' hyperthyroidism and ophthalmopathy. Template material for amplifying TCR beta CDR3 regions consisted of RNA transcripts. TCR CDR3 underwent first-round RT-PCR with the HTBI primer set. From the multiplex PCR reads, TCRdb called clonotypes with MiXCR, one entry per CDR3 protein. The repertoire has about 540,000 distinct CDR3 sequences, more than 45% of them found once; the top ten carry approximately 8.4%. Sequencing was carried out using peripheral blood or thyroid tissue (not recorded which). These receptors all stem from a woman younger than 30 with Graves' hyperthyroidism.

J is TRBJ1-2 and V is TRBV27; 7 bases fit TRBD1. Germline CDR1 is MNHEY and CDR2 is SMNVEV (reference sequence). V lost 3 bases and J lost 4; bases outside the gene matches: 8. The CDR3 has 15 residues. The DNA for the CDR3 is TGTGCCAGCAGTTTTTTAGGGACAGTCTCCTATGGCTACACCTTC. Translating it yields CASSFLGTVSYGYTF.

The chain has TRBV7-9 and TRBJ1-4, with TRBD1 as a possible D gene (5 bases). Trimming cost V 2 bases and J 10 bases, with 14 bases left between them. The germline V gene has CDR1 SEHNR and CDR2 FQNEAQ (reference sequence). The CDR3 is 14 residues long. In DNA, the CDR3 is TGTGCCAGCAGCTTATGGGGCGACTCTGGAAAACTGTTTTTT. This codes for CASSLWGDSGKLFF. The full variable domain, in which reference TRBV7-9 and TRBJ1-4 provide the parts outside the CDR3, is DTGVSQNPRHKITKRGQNVTFRCDPISEHNRLYWYRQTLGQGPEFLTYFQNEAQLEKSRLLSDRFSAERPKGSFSTLEIQRTEQGDSAMYLCASSLWGDSGKLFFGSGTQLSVL.

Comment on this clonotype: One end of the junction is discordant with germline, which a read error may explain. The CDR3 bases are TGTGCCAGCAGAGACCCGAGCGGGCAGAACTTC. It translates to CASRDPSGQNF. V is TRBV7-2 and J is TRBJ1-2; D uncertain. The CDR3 has 11 residues. CDR1 is SGHTA and CDR2 is FQGNSA in the germline V gene.

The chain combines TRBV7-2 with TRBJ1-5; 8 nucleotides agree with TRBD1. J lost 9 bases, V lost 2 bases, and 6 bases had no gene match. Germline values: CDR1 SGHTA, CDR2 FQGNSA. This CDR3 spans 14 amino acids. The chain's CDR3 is CASSLRTGNVPQHF. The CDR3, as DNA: TGTGCCAGCAGCTTACGGACAGGGAACGTGCCCCAGCATTTT.

For the CDR3, the DNA is TGTGCCACCAGCAGAGATGATTCTAGCGGGAGGGATGAGCAGTTCTTC. Translated: CATSRDDSSGRDEQFF. The chain links TRBV15 to TRBJ2-1, with 12 bases matching TRBD2. V shed 0 bases and J 8 bases; nucleotides not matched to a gene: 5. CDR3 length: 16 residues. Germline V gene sequence: CDR1 LNHNV, CDR2 YYDKDF (reference sequence).

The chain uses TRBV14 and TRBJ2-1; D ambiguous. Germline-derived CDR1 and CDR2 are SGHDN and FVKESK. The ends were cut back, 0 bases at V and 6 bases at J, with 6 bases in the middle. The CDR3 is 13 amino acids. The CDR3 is CASSQDTANEQFF. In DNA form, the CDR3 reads TGTGCCAGCAGCCAAGATACCGCCAATGAGCAGTTCTTC.

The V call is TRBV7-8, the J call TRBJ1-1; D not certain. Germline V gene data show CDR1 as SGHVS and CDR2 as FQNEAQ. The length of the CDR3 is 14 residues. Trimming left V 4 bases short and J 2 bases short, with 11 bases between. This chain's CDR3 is CASSSRHENTEAFF. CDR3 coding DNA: TGTGCCAGCAGCTCCAGACATGAAAACACTGAAGCTTTCTTT.

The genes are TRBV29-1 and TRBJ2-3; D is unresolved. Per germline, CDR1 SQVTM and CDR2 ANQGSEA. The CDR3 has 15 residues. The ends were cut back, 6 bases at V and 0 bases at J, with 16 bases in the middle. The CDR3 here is CSVPPAWGSTDTQYF. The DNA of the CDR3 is TGCAGCGTCCCGCCCGCCTGGGGTAGCACAGATACGCAGTATTTT.

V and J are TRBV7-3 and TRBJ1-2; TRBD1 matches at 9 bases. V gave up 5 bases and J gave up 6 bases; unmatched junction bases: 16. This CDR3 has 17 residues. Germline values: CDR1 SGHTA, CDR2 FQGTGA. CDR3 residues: CASSLIEGQGYSHGYTF. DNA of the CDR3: TGTGCCAGCAGCCTCATCGAGGGACAGGGTTATTCGCATGGCTACACCTTC.